The rows below give T cell receptor beta chains drawn from one sample of a study of identical twins. TCRdb itself ran the 5' RACE reads through MiXCR, one entry per CDR3 protein. This sample has some 440,000 distinct CDR3 sequences, with approximately 24% found just once. The data were also submitted as part of a second study, on T cells expressing NK-cell markers.

The sequenced sample was CD4+ T cells sorted from blood. The receptors were sampled from a woman younger than 30 in good health. Each CDR3 is given with its conserved first and last residue. Fields, in order: D gene, clone size, J gene, V gene, CDR3 DNA, CDR3 protein. D genes are given only for firm matches. Rows may omit the clone size; those that give it use once, few, many or a size class.

>TRBD2|.|TRBJ2-3|TRBV12-3/TRBV12-4
TGTGCCAGCAGTTCTCTCCTAGCGGGAGGGGCTCGCACAGATACGCAGTATTTT
CASSSLLAGGARTDTQYF
>.|.|TRBJ2-1|TRBV5-1
TGCGCCAGCAGCCTGGGGGACCGAAATGAGCAGTTCTTC
CASSLGDRNEQFF
>.|many|TRBJ1-6|TRBV20-1
TGCAGTGCAAGGGACTTCGAGGGTTCACCCCTCCACTTT
CSARDFEGSPLHF
>.|few|TRBJ2-1|TRBV20-1
TGCAGTGCCGAGATTTACGGACTTTCCCGTGAGCAGTTCTTC
CSAEIYGLSREQFF
>.|.|TRBJ2-5|TRBV7-3
TGTGCCAGCAGCCGAACGCTAGAAGAGACCCAGTACTTC
CASSRTLEETQYF
>TRBD1|.|TRBJ2-5|TRBV20-1
TGCAGTGCTAAGGGACAGCTAGAGACCCAGTACTTC
CSAKGQLETQYF
>.|many|TRBJ1-2|TRBV12-3/TRBV12-4
TGTGCCAGCAGTATCCCAGGGGCTAGGGACGGCTACACCTTC
CASSIPGARDGYTF
>.|.|TRBJ2-3|TRBV9
TGTGCCAGCAGCGTAGGCGGCAGGGGATACTTGGATACGCAGTATTTT
CASSVGGRGYLDTQYF
>TRBD1|few|TRBJ2-7|TRBV6-5
TGTGCCAGCAGTTACGGACAGGGTTTGTACGAGCAGTACTTC
CASSYGQGLYEQYF
>.|.|TRBJ2-2|TRBV2
TGTGCCAGCAGTGAAAGGGGAGGTGGGACCGGGGAGCTGTTTTTT
CASSERGGGTGELFF
>TRBD1|.|TRBJ1-1|TRBV11-3
TGTGCCAGCAGCTTAGCCGCGACAGGGGACTCTGAAGCTTTCTTT
CASSLAATGDSEAFF
>.|few|TRBJ1-1|TRBV29-1
TGCAGCGCCGGTTCCTGGGGGACTGAAGCTTTCTTT
CSAGSWGTEAFF
>.|few|TRBJ2-7|TRBV10-3
TGTGCCATCAGTGAGGCGCAAGACTACGAGCAGTACTTC
CAISEAQDYEQYF
>.|.|TRBJ2-1|TRBV15
TGTGCCACCACCCAGGGGTATAGGTATGAGCAGTTCTTC
CATTQGYRYEQFF
>.|.|TRBJ1-5|TRBV6-1
TGTGCCAGCAGTGAATCCAGGGGTCAGCCCCAGCATTTT
CASSESRGQPQHF
>.|.|TRBJ1-5|TRBV15
TGTGCCACCAGCAGAGAGGTCGCAGGGATGGATCAGCCCCAGCATTTT
CATSREVAGMDQPQHF
>.|.|TRBJ2-7|TRBV20-1
TGCAGTGCTAGAGATTCCCCATTCTACGAGCAGTACTTC
CSARDSPFYEQYF
>TRBD1|once|TRBJ2-7|TRBV10-3
TGTGCCATCGGATTTTCCGGACAGGGGTCCTACGAGCAGTACTTC
CAIGFSGQGSYEQYF
>.|few|TRBJ1-2|TRBV11-2
TGTGCCAGCAGATCGGCCTTTCGGTCAAGTGGCTACACCTTC
CASRSAFRSSGYTF
>TRBD1|.|TRBJ2-7|TRBV20-1
TGCAGTGCTAGAGATCAACAGGGGATTTACGAGCAGTACTTC
CSARDQQGIYEQYF
>TRBD2|.|TRBJ2-2|TRBV7-9
TGTGCCAGCAGCGATTTAGCGGGAGTCCCCGGGGAGCTGTTTTTT
CASSDLAGVPGELFF
>TRBD1|few|TRBJ1-5|TRBV7-2
TGTGCCAGCAGCGGACGACAGGGTTTGCATCAGCCCCAGCATTTT
CASSGRQGLHQPQHF
>TRBD1|.|TRBJ1-2|TRBV10-3
TGTGCCGCCTGGGACAGGGGGCTAGGCTACACCTTC
CAAWDRGLGYTF
>TRBD1|many|TRBJ1-6|TRBV12-3/TRBV12-4
TGTGCCAGCAGTGACAGGGGCTCAGGATCACCCCTCCACTTT
CASSDRGSGSPLHF
>.|.|TRBJ2-7|TRBV5-1
TGCACCAGCAGCTTGGGCAACTCCTACGAGCAGTACTTC
CTSSLGNSYEQYF
>.|.|TRBJ1-1|TRBV5-6
TGTGCCAGCAGCCCGAGGGGCAGGGAGATATGGTCAAACACTGAAGCTTTCTTT
CASSPRGREIWSNTEAFF
>.|many|TRBJ1-1|TRBV7-9
TGTGCCAGCAGCTCCAAGGGGGACACTGAAGCTTTCTTT
CASSSKGDTEAFF
>TRBD1|few|TRBJ2-1|TRBV20-1
TGCAGTGCTAGAACCGGGACAGGCGGGAATGAGCAGTTCTTC
CSARTGTGGNEQFF
>.|few|TRBJ2-7|TRBV20-1
TGCAGTGCGAGAACTTCGACCTACGAGCAGTACTTC
CSARTSTYEQYF
>.|.|TRBJ2-5|TRBV20-1
TGCAGTGCAGAGACCCAGTACTTC
CSAETQYF
>.|few|TRBJ1-3|TRBV20-1
TGCAGTGCTAGGCCCCAAGCTGGAAACACCATATATTTT
CSARPQAGNTIYF
>.|.|TRBJ1-5|TRBV29-1
TGCAGCGTTAGGTCGGGCAATCAGCCCCAGCATTTT
CSVRSGNQPQHF
>.|.|TRBJ2-7|TRBV20-1
TGCAGTGCGAGGGGACGTCCCCCATCCTACGAGCAGTACTTC
CSARGRPPSYEQYF
>.|.|TRBJ1-1|TRBV20-1
TGCAGTGCTAGGGTTAGGCCAACCTTT
CSARVRPTF
>.|few|TRBJ2-2|TRBV9
TGTGCCAGCAGCGTAGATCAGCGGGTTATCCTCACCGGGGAGCTGTTTTTT
CASSVDQRVILTGELFF
>.|.|TRBJ2-3|TRBV6-2/TRBV6-3
TGTGCCAGCAGTTACGTAGTTAGCCCCCAGGATACGCAGTATTTT
CASSYVVSPQDTQYF
>TRBD1|.|TRBJ1-1|TRBV10-3
TGTGCCACTGGGACAGGGAGTGACACTGAAGCTTTCTTT
CATGTGSDTEAFF
>.|few|TRBJ2-7|TRBV7-9
TGTGCCAGCAGCCTGTTAGTCAAGCAGTACTTC
CASSLLVKQYF
>TRBD1|few|TRBJ2-2|TRBV12-3/TRBV12-4
TGTGCCAGCAGTTGGACAGGCGGGACCGGGGAGCTGTTTTTT
CASSWTGGTGELFF
>.|few|TRBJ2-1|TRBV2
TGTGCCAGCAGTACGGGATTGGGGGGACTGCAGTTCTTC
CASSTGLGGLQFF
>.|.|TRBJ2-1|TRBV20-1
TGCAGTGCTAGAGCCCCCCTAGACAAAGACTACAATGAGCAGTTCTTC
CSARAPLDKDYNEQFF
>TRBD2|.|TRBJ2-3|TRBV5-5
TGTGCCAGCAGCTTGTTCGCGGGAGGTGGGACAGATACGCAGTATTTT
CASSLFAGGGTDTQYF
>.|few|TRBJ1-1|TRBV12-3/TRBV12-4
TGTGCCAGCAGCGCCGTTACGGACACTGAAGCTTTCTTT
CASSAVTDTEAFF
>TRBD1|.|TRBJ2-2|TRBV5-5
TGTGCCAGCAGCCCCAGGACAGGGACGAACACCGGGGAGCTGTTTTTT
CASSPRTGTNTGELFF
>.|few|TRBJ1-3|TRBV12-3/TRBV12-4
TGTGCCAGCAGTTATCGCTCCTACTCTGGAAACACCATATATTTT
CASSYRSYSGNTIYF
>TRBD1|.|TRBJ1-1|TRBV4-3
TGCGCCAGCAGCCATCGGACAGGCAGAGCCACTGAAGCTTTCTTT
CASSHRTGRATEAFF
>TRBD2|few|TRBJ2-7|TRBV5-4
TGTGCCAGCAGCTTATTGGTCGGACTAGCGGGAGTGAGTACCTACGAGCAGTACTTC
CASSLLVGLAGVSTYEQYF
>.|.|TRBJ2-7|TRBV18
TGTGCCAGCTCACCACAGGGGAATAGGGACGAGCAGTACTTC
CASSPQGNRDEQYF
>.|few|TRBJ2-7|TRBV9
TGTGCCAGCAGCGTAGAAGGGACGGCGGGCTACGAGCAGTACTTC
CASSVEGTAGYEQYF
>TRBD1|many|TRBJ1-2|TRBV12-3/TRBV12-4
TGTGCCAGCAGTCCCCAACCGGGACAGGGTCACGGCTACACCTTC
CASSPQPGQGHGYTF
>TRBD2|.|TRBJ2-7|TRBV2
TGTGCCAGCAGTGACGTTGAGACTAGCGGGCGTTTCTACGAGCAGTACTTC
CASSDVETSGRFYEQYF
>.|.|TRBJ2-2|TRBV6-1
TGTGCCAGCAGTGTTACAGGGCGTCGAACCGGGGAGCTGTTTTTT
CASSVTGRRTGELFF